Sequencing of this T cell receptor (beta chain) was carried out in a study of T cell responses to AZD1222 COVID-19 vaccine. The CDR3 extends over 13 amino acids. The junction had 4 bases not matched to a gene; V was cut back by 2 bases and J by 12 bases. The germline V gene has CDR1 KGHDR and CDR2 SFDVKD. Sequencing was performed with immunoSEQ multiplex PCR; in TCRdb, only in-frame clones are kept and a portion is missing. This repertoire shows about 120,000 clones, 70% to 90% found once; its top ten account for roughly 3.9%. Whole-study findings and limits: Females outnumbered males among donors, who were mostly white British; clonal diversity was possibly underestimated. Repertoire sampling occurred only after the peak T cell response. The study found Spike-specific TCR breadth and depth rose after two AZD1222 doses. Unmutated regions of variants are reportedly targeted by nearly half of spike-specific TCRs.

This clone was counted between two and nine times. Its antigen is undetermined. This TCR was sampled from an adult in good health. The genes are TRBV24-1 and TRBJ1-4; 8 bases map to TRBD1. Sample: peripheral blood, taken on day 0 of MenACWY control vaccination. In nucleotides, the CDR3 is TGTGCCACCAGTGATTACAGGGGGAGAGAACTGTTTTTT. Amino acid sequence: CATSDYRGRELFF.